The 18 T cell receptor beta chains below all came from one sample that was sequenced in a study of blood T cells in healthy people across ages. The second PCR ran roughly 6 to 11 cycles with a sample-barcoded 5' primer and J-beta primers. TCRdb itself ran the 5' RACE reads through MiXCR, one entry per CDR3 protein. Altogether approximately 800,000 distinct CDR3 sequences are present, about 48% being singletons, with the ten largest covering roughly 40%. The sequencing sample was made of blood. These receptors all stem from a man older than 75 in good health.

This chain connects TRBV12-3 or TRBV12-4 to TRBJ2-7; unclear D gene. CDR3 size: 14 residues. Trimming removed 3 bases from V and 3 bases from J, with 12 bases in between. CDR3 sequence: CASSFNRNYYEQYF. CDR3 DNA: TGTGCCAGCAGTTTTAACAGAAACTACTACGAGCAGTACTTC.

This clonotype was seen only once. The chain is built from TRBV13 and TRBJ2-7, with TRBD2 matching 9 bases. Germline CDR1 reads PRHDT; CDR2 reads FYEKMQ (reference sequence). V was clipped by 5 bases and J by 7 bases; unmatched bases: 15. This CDR3 contains 16 residues. The CDR3 reads CASSVRAGGVYNEQYF. The DNA of the CDR3 is TGTGCCAGCAGCGTGAGGGCGGGAGGGGTTTACAATGAGCAGTACTTC.

The V gene is TRBV7-2, the J gene TRBJ1-5; 8 positions match TRBD1. CDR1 is SGHTA and CDR2 is FQGNSA in the germline V gene. This CDR3 is 17 amino acids long. Trimming cost V 0 bases and J 7 bases; bases outside gene matches: 11. The CDR3 loop is CASSLALGDRGRQPQHF. The CDR3 DNA is TGTGCCAGCAGCTTAGCGCTCGGAGACAGGGGCCGACAGCCCCAGCATTTT. Full variable domain (outside the CDR3, taken from reference TRBV7-2 and TRBJ1-5): GAGVSQSPSNKVTEKGKDVELRCDPISGHTALYWYRQSLGQGLEFLIYFQGNSAPDKSGLPSDRFSAERTGGSVSTLTIQRTQQEDSAVYLCASSLALGDRGRQPQHFGDGTRLSIL.

This chain joins TRBV9 and TRBJ2-7; TRBD1 might be the D (6 bases). The V end lost 7 bases, the J end lost 2 bases, and 19 bases lay between the germline ends. CDR1 is SGDLS and CDR2 is YYNGEE in the germline V gene. The CDR3 is 15 amino acids. The CDR3 DNA reads TGTGCCAGCGCTGAAGGGGGAGAGTCCCCCTACGAGCAGTACTTC. Amino acid sequence: CASAEGGESPYEQYF.

This chain links TRBV3-1 with TRBJ2-4, with 12 bases matching TRBD2. Germline V gives CDR1 LGHDT, CDR2 YNNKEL (reference sequence). Trimming cost V 4 bases and J 9 bases; bases outside gene matches: 7. This CDR3 spans 15 amino acids. CDR3 region: CASSPTSGRESIQYF. The CDR3 region has the DNA TGTGCCAGCAGCCCGACTAGCGGGAGAGAAAGCATTCAGTACTTC.

This rearrangement joins TRBV5-1 to TRBJ1-2, with 10 bases that match TRBD1. V gave up 4 bases and J gave up 6 bases; unmatched junction bases: 12. The CDR3 covers 16 residues. Germline values: CDR1 SGHRS, CDR2 YFSETQ. CDR3 DNA: TGCGCCAGCAGCCCCTCACCGGGACAGGGGATGAATGGCTACACCTTC. As protein: CASSPSPGQGMNGYTF.

This clonotype was picked up many times. The chain combines TRBV7-2 with TRBJ2-5; no firm D call. This CDR3 region has 13 residues. The germline CDR1 and CDR2 sequences are SGHTA and FQGNSA. V lost 1 base, J lost 7 bases, and 10 bases lay in between. CDR3 amino acids: CASSLDSHGTQYF. The CDR3 DNA follows: TGTGCCAGCAGCTTAGATTCGCATGGGACCCAGTACTTC.

The V gene is TRBV6-6, the J gene TRBJ2-1, with 8 bases lining up with TRBD2. This CDR3 has 15 amino acids. V lost 4 bases, J lost 9 bases, and 11 bases stayed unmatched. Germline V gives CDR1 MNHNY, CDR2 SVGAGI (reference sequence). CDR3 DNA: TGTGCCAGCAGTTCCTCGGGACTAGTCGTGACTGAGCAGTTCTTC. Translation: CASSSSGLVVTEQFF.

In DNA form, the CDR3 reads TGTGCCAGCAGCTCGGGACAGCAAGTCTCCTACGAGCAGTACTTC. As protein: CASSSGQQVSYEQYF. The chain uses TRBV6-6 and TRBJ2-7; 7 bases line up with TRBD1. Germline CDR1 and CDR2: MNHNY and SVGAGI (reference sequence). This CDR3 has 15 residues. After removal of 6 bases from V and 0 bases from J, the junction contained 8 bases not matched to a gene.

This chain uses TRBV6-1 with TRBJ1-2, with D unclear. Deletions cut 6 bases from V and 0 bases from J, with 11 bases between. CDR1 is MNHNS and CDR2 is SASEGT in the germline V gene. CDR3 length: 14 residues. CDR3 in amino acids: CASRVDGANYGYTF. In DNA form, the CDR3 reads TGTGCCAGCAGAGTCGATGGAGCTAACTATGGCTACACCTTC.

In this sample, this clonotype turned up a few times. The J gene is TRBJ2-7, the V gene TRBV11-2; 11 nucleotides align to TRBD1. Germline V gives CDR1 SGHAT, CDR2 FQNNGV. The J segment lost 6 bases and the V segment lost 6 bases, leaving 7 bases of the junction unmatched. The CDR3 covers 14 residues. The DNA for the CDR3 is TGTGCCAGCAGTACCGGGACAGGGGGATTCGAGCAGTACTTC. It encodes CASSTGTGGFEQYF.

The V gene is TRBV29-1, the J gene TRBJ2-7; D gene unclear. CDR1 is SQVTM, CDR2 ANQGSEA, per germline. This CDR3 spans 13 amino acids. The V gene lost 0 bases and the J gene lost 4 bases, with 10 bases spanning the gap. CDR3 in amino acids: CSVEDGKRYEQYF. CDR3 bases: TGCAGCGTTGAAGATGGGAAACGTTACGAGCAGTACTTC.

This clonotype was detected a few times. This sequence joins TRBV7-3 and TRBJ2-4; 11 bases align to TRBD2. The last part of the DNA fits TRBJ2-7 better; the J call may be wrong. CDR1 and CDR2 (germline): SGHTA, FQGTGA. The CDR3 length is 16 residues. The CDR3 is CASSPNRLAGTYEQYF. DNA of the CDR3: TGTGCCAGCAGTCCAAACCGACTAGCGGGAACCTACGAGCAGTACTTC.

The rearrangement links TRBV12-3 or TRBV12-4 to TRBJ2-7, with 8 bases that match TRBD1. V shed 6 bases, J shed 5 bases, and the junction held 9 bases outside the gene matches. This CDR3 contains 14 residues. CDR3 sequence reads: CASRSTGTGHEQYF. DNA of the CDR3: TGTGCCAGCAGATCGACCGGGACAGGACACGAGCAGTACTTC.

This clonotype appeared a few times. This chain connects TRBV6-5 to TRBJ1-1; D remains ambiguous. This CDR3 is built from 11 residues. CDR1 and CDR2 from the germline V gene are MNHEY and SVGAGI. The V and J ends lost 7 bases and 4 bases respectively, with 7 bases between them. CDR3 in amino acids: CASNWGTEAFF. For the CDR3, the DNA is TGTGCCAGCAACTGGGGCACTGAAGCTTTCTTT.

This chain links TRBV6-5 with TRBJ2-1; D unclear. This CDR3 is built from 14 residues. From germline, CDR1 is MNHEY and CDR2 SVGAGI. Trimming left V 2 bases short and J 10 bases short, with 15 bases between. DNA for the CDR3: TGTGCCAGCAGTTACACGCCGAGCTCCTACGAGCAGTTCTTC. As protein: CASSYTPSSYEQFF.

The V gene is TRBV7-9, the J gene TRBJ2-3; a weak D match, TRBD2 (6 bases). Germline V gives CDR1 SEHNR, CDR2 FQNEAQ (reference sequence). V was clipped by 7 bases and J by 7 bases, with 12 bases between them. This CDR3 is 12 amino acids long. DNA for the CDR3: TGTGCCAGCACCAATAGCGGTAATACGCAGTATTTT. Translating gives CASTNSGNTQYF.

The rearrangement uses TRBV11-2 and TRBJ2-7; D is tentatively TRBD1 or TRBD2 (5 bases each). The CDR3 extends over 16 amino acids. V was pared by 0 bases and J by 2 bases, with 14 bases between. The germline V gene has CDR1 SGHAT and CDR2 FQNNGV. The CDR3: CASSLDLSGGPYEQYF. The CDR3 DNA reads TGTGCCAGCAGCTTAGATCTCAGTGGGGGACCCTACGAGCAGTACTTC.